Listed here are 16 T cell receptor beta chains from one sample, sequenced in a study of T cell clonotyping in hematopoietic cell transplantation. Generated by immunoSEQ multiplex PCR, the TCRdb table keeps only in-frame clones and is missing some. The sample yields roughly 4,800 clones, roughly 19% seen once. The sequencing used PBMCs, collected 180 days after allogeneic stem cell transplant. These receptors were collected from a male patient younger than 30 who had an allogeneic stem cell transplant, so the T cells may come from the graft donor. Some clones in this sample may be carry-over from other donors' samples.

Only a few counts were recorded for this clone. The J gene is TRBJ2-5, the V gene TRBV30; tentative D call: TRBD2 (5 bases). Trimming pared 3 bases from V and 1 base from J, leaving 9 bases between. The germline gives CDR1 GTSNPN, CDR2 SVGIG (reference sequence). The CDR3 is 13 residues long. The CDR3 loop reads CAWSAGLQETQYF. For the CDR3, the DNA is TGTGCCTGGAGCGCTGGACTCCAAGAGACCCAGTACTTC.

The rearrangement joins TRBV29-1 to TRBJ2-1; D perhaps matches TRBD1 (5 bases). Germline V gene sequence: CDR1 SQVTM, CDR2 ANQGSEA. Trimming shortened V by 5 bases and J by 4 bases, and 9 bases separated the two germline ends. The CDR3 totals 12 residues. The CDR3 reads CSVRDRYNEQFF. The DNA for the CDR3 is TGCAGCGTTAGAGACAGATACAATGAGCAGTTCTTC.

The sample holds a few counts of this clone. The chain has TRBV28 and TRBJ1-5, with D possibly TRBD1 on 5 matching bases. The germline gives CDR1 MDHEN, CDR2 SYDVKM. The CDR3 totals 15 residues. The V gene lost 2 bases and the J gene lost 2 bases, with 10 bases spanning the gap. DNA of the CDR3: TGTGCCAGCAGTTTAGTGAGGGGTGGCAATCAGCCCCAGCATTTT. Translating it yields CASSLVRGGNQPQHF.

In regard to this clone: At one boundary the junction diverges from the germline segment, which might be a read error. The CDR3 here is CASSDTGPVAF. The CDR3 DNA follows: TGTGCCAGCAGTGATACGGGTCCCGTAGCATTT. The chain has TRBV6-1 and TRBJ1-5, with D uncertain. Looked up from germline, CDR1 is MNHNS and CDR2 is SASEGT. The length of the CDR3 is 11 residues.

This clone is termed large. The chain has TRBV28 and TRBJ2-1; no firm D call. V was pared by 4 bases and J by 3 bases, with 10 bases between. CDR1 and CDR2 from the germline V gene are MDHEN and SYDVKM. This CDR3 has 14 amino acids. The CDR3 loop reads CASSSSGVYNEQFF. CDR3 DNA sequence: TGTGCCAGCAGTTCATCTGGAGTCTACAATGAGCAGTTCTTC.

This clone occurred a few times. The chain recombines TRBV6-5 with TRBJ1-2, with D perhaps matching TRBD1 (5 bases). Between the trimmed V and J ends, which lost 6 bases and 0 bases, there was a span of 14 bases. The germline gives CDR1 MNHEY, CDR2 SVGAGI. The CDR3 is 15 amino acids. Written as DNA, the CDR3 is TGTGCCAGCAGGTTGGGGACTGAAGCTAACTATGGCTACACCTTC. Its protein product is CASRLGTEANYGYTF.

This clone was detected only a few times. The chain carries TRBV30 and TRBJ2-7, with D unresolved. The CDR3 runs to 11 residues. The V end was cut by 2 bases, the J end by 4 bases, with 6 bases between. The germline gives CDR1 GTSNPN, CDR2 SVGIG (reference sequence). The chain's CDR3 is CAWSFSYEQYF. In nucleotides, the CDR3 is TGTGCCTGGAGTTTCAGTTACGAGCAGTACTTC.

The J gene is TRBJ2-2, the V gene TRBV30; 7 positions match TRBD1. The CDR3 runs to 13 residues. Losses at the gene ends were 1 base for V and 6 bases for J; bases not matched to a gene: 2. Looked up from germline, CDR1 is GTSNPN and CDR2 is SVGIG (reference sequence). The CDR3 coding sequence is TGTGCCTGGAGTGAGGGGACAGCCGGGGAGCTGTTTTTT. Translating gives CAWSEGTAGELFF.

In DNA form, the CDR3 reads TGCGCCAGCAGCCAAGGCCCTGGGACTAGCGGGTGGTACGAGCAGTACTTC. Amino acids: CASSQGPGTSGWYEQYF. The chain couples TRBV4-1 to TRBJ2-7, with 12 positions matching TRBD2. The junction had 8 bases not matched to a gene; V was cut back by 1 base and J by 4 bases. Germline values: CDR1 MGHRA, CDR2 YSYEKL. The CDR3 length is 17 residues.

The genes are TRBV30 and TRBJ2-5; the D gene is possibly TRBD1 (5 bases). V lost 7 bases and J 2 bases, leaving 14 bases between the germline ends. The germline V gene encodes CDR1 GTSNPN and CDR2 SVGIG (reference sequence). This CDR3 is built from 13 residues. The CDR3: CASLPAGQETQYF. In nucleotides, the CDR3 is TGTGCCTCCCTGCCCGCAGGGCAAGAGACCCAGTACTTC.

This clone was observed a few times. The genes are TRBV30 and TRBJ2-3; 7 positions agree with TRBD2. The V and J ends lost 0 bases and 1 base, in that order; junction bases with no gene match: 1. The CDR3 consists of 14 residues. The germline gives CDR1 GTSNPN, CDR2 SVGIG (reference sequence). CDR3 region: CAWSVSGRTDTQYF. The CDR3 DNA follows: TGTGCCTGGAGTGTTAGCGGGCGCACAGATACGCAGTATTTT.

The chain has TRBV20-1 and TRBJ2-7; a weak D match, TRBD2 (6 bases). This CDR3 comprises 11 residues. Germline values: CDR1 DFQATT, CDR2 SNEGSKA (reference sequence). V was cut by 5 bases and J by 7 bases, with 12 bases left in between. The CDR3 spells CSAPRAGEQYF. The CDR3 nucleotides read TGCAGTGCTCCCAGGGCGGGGGAGCAGTACTTC.

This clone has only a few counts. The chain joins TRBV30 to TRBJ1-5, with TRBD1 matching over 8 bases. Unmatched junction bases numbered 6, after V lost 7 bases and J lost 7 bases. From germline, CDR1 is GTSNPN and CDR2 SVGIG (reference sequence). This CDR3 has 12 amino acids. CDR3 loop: CASGQGGQPQHF. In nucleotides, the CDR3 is TGTGCCTCCGGACAGGGAGGCCAGCCCCAGCATTTT.

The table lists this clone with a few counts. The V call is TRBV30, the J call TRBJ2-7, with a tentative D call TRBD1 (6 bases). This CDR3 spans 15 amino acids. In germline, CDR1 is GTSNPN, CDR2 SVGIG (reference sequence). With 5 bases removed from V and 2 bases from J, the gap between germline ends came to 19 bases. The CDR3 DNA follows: TGTGCCTGGGAGGGGTGGGCAGGGGATGCCTACGAGCAGTACTTC. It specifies CAWEGWAGDAYEQYF.

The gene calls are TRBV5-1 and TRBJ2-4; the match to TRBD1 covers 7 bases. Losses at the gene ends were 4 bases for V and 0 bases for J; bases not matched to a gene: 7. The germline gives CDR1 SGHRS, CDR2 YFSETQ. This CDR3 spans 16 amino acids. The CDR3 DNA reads TGCGCCAGCAGCCCCACTACAGGGGTAGCCAAAAACATTCAGTACTTC. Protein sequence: CASSPTTGVAKNIQYF. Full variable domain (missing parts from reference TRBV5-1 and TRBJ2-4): KAGVTQTPRYLIKTRGQQVTLSCSPISGHRSVSWYQQTPGQGLQFLFEYFSETQRNKGNFPGRFSGRQFSNSRSEMNVSTLELGDSALYLCASSPTTGVAKNIQYFGAGTRLSVL.

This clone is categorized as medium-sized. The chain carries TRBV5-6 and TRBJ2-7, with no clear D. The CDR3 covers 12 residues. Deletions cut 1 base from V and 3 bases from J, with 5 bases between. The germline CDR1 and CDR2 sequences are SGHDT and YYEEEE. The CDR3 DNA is TGTGCCAGCAGCTTGTCGAACTACGAGCAGTACTTC. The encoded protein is CASSLSNYEQYF.